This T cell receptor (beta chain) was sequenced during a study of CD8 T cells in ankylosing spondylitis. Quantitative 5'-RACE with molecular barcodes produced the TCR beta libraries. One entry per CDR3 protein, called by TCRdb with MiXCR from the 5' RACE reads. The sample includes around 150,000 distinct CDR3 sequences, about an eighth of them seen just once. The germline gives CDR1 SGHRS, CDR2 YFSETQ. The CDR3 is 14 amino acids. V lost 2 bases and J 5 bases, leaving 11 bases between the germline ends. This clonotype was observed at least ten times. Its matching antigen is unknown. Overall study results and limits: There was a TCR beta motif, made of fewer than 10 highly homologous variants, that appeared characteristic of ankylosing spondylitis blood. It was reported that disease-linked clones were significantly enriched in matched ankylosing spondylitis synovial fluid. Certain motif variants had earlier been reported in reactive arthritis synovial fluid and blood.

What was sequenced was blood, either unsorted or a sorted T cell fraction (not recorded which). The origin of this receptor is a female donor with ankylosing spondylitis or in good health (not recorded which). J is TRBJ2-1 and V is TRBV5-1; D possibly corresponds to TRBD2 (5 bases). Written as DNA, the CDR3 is TGCGCCAGCAGCTTTCGGGGTTCTAACAATGAGCAGTTCTTC. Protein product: CASSFRGSNNEQFF. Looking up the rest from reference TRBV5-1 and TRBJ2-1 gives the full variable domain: KAGVTQTPRYLIKTRGQQVTLSCSPISGHRSVSWYQQTPGQGLQFLFEYFSETQRNKGNFPGRFSGRQFSNSRSEMNVSTLELGDSALYLCASSFRGSNNEQFFGPGTRLTVL.